These 2 T cell receptor beta chains were sequenced from one sample in a study of T cells in women clearing cervical HPV infection. Assay: immunoSEQ multiplex PCR; the TCRdb copy retains only in-frame clones and omits some. The sample table includes around 30,000 clones. Material: blood buffy coat. The receptors come from a woman aged 18-69 years with a cervical HPV16 infection that either progressed to CIN3+ or cleared (not recorded which).

A remark on this clone: The read falls 3 residues short of the CDR3 end, and the missing part is taken from the germline J gene. The chain is built from TRBV18 and TRBJ1-2; D ambiguous. The CDR3 totals 17 residues. CDR1 and CDR2 (germline): KGHSH, LQKENI. The CDR3 bases that were read are TGTGCCAGCTCACCACAGGCGGGCCTCCTAGCCAAAAACATC. This translates into CASSPQAGLLAKNI. The complete CDR3 protein is CASSPQAGLLAKNIYTF.

To note about this clone: The read terminates 3 residues before the CDR3 end, so the remaining end is supplied by the germline J gene. This chain links TRBV23-1 with TRBJ1-1, with D perhaps matching TRBD1 (6 bases). TRBV23-1 is an ORF, and what it does is uncertain. The CDR3 is made up of 15 amino acids. Trimming cost V 0 bases and J 7 bases, with 15 bases left between them. CDR3 DNA (partial): TGCGCCAGCAGTCAATCGCTGAGGGCAGGGGATGAA. As protein: CASSQSLRAGDE. The full CDR3 protein reads CASSQSLRAGDEAFF.